A single sample gave rise to the 25 T cell receptor beta chains below, sequenced in a study of CD8 T cells in ankylosing spondylitis. MiXCR was run by TCRdb on the 5' RACE reads, yielding one entry per CDR3 protein. This table holds 300,000 to 400,000 distinct CDR3 sequences, 11% found once. Source material: blood, either unsorted or a sorted T cell fraction (not recorded which). The receptor set was obtained from a female donor with ankylosing spondylitis or in good health (not recorded which).

Concerning this clonotype: An end of the junction differs from the germline gene, which may be a read error. V usage is TRBV20-1 and J usage is TRBJ2-5; D gene ambiguous. The germline V gene encodes CDR1 DFQATT and CDR2 SNEGSKA (reference sequence). CDR3 size: 15 residues. The CDR3 nucleotides read TGCTGTGCTAGAAGTCCGGACGGTAACCAAAAGACCCAGTACTTC. This translates into CCARSPDGNQKTQYF.

CDR3 loop: CASTLGRTGASYGYTF. The CDR3 DNA sequence: TGTGCCAGCACCCTGGGTAGGACAGGGGCCTCCTATGGCTACACCTTC. The V gene is TRBV7-9, the J gene TRBJ1-2, with 9 bases aligning to TRBD1. Trimming removed 7 bases from V and 4 bases from J; junction bases left unmatched: 13. Germline CDR1 is SEHNR and CDR2 is FQNEAQ (reference sequence). The CDR3 spans 16 residues. The variable domain in full, with the rest retrieved from reference TRBV7-9 and TRBJ1-2, is DTGVSQNPRHKITKRGQNVTFRCDPISEHNRLYWYRQTLGQGPEFLTYFQNEAQLEKSRLLSDRFSAERPKGSFSTLEIQRTEQGDSAMYLCASTLGRTGASYGYTFGSGTRLTVV.

This clonotype has ten or more counts. This chain connects TRBV6-5 to TRBJ1-1; a possible D gene is TRBD1 (5 bases). The CDR3 runs 14 residues. V lost 4 bases and J 7 bases, leaving 16 bases between the germline ends. CDR1 and CDR2 (germline): MNHEY, SVGAGI. The CDR3 coding sequence is TGTGCCAGCAGTTTTACAGGAGAGAGTGGTGAAGCTTTCTTT. It encodes CASSFTGESGEAFF.

This clonotype appeared a few times. The chain employs TRBV20-1 and TRBJ2-1, with 12 nucleotides matching TRBD2. The CDR3 has 14 amino acids. Germline CDR1 is DFQATT and CDR2 is SNEGSKA (reference sequence). V lost 6 bases and J lost 8; bases outside the gene matches: 8. CDR3 residues: CSADTSGGFYEQFF. The DNA of the CDR3 is TGCAGTGCAGACACTAGCGGGGGGTTCTATGAGCAGTTCTTC.

This clonotype has a handful of counts. This sequence joins TRBV7-2 and TRBJ2-2; 9 positions agree with TRBD2. The V gene's germline CDR1 is SGHTA and CDR2 FQGNSA. CDR3 length: 16 amino acids. V gave up 2 bases and J gave up 6 bases; unmatched junction bases: 7. The CDR3 DNA reads TGTGCCAGCAGCTTACTGCGCGGGGGGGCCCCCGGGGAGCTGTTTTTT. It yields the protein CASSLLRGGAPGELFF.

As to this clonotype: This may arise from a read error, as a much more abundant clone is one base away. The chain combines TRBV29-1 with TRBJ1-3; a possible D gene is TRBD1 (6 bases). Germline lookup yields CDR1 SQVTM and CDR2 ANQGSEA. With 7 bases removed from V and 0 bases from J, the gap between germline ends came to 13 bases. The CDR3 has 14 amino acids. The CDR3 DNA is TGCAGCGCCTTCGGGACAACCTCTGGAAACACCATATATTTT. It translates to CSAFGTTSGNTIYF.

This clonotype was counted many times. V and J are TRBV3-1 and TRBJ2-5; 13 bases map to TRBD2. Germline V gene sequence: CDR1 LGHDT, CDR2 YNNKEL (reference sequence). The CDR3 sequence is 16 residues long. V was pared by 4 bases and J by 1 base, with 3 bases of the junction left unmatched. CDR3 sequence reads: CASSPGLAGAQETQYF. CDR3 DNA: TGTGCCAGCAGCCCCGGACTAGCGGGGGCCCAAGAGACCCAGTACTTC.

The rearrangement joins TRBV12-3 or TRBV12-4 to TRBJ1-1; D is undetermined. The V and J ends lost 3 bases and 3 bases respectively, with 11 bases between them. This CDR3 contains 14 residues. CDR3 amino acids: CASSLEGTDTEAFF. CDR3 sequence (DNA): TGTGCCAGCAGTTTGGAGGGCACGGACACTGAAGCTTTCTTT.

This clonotype was found a few times. The chain uses TRBV10-3 and TRBJ2-6; D may be TRBD1 (5 bases). V dropped 4 bases and J dropped 1 base, with 8 bases sitting between them. Germline V gene data show CDR1 as ENHRY and CDR2 as SYGVKD. The CDR3 is made up of 15 amino acids. The CDR3 DNA sequence: TGTGCCATCAGTGGGGGCAGGTCTGGGGCCAACGTCCTGACTTTC. This gives the protein CAISGGRSGANVLTF.

V usage is TRBV5-1 and J usage is TRBJ2-1, with 11 bases lining up with TRBD1. The CDR3 contains 17 residues. Germline CDR1 is SGHRS and CDR2 is YFSETQ. After removal of 4 bases from V and 0 bases from J, the junction contained 6 bases not matched to a gene. As DNA, the CDR3 is TGCGCCAGCAGCCCCCGGACAGGGGGCTCCTCCTACAATGAGCAGTTCTTC. It encodes CASSPRTGGSSYNEQFF. The whole variable domain, filled in from reference TRBV5-1 and TRBJ2-1, reads KAGVTQTPRYLIKTRGQQVTLSCSPISGHRSVSWYQQTPGQGLQFLFEYFSETQRNKGNFPGRFSGRQFSNSRSEMNVSTLELGDSALYLCASSPRTGGSSYNEQFFGPGTRLTVL.

Many counts were recorded for this clonotype. The CDR3 protein is CASSDPLYGYTF. The CDR3 nucleotides read TGTGCCAGCAGCGACCCCTTATATGGCTACACCTTC. J is TRBJ1-2 and V is TRBV7-2; D gene unclear. The CDR3 is 12 amino acids. Deletions cut 5 bases from V and 5 bases from J, with 9 bases between. Germline CDR1 and CDR2: SGHTA and FQGNSA.

This clonotype was observed a few times. The rearrangement links TRBV12-3 or TRBV12-4 to TRBJ2-2; the D gene is possibly TRBD2 (5 bases). V was trimmed by 7 bases and J by 6 bases, leaving 18 bases between them. This CDR3 comprises 15 residues. This CDR3 reads CASMSEGRPPGELFF. CDR3 in DNA: TGTGCCAGCATGAGTGAGGGCAGGCCCCCCGGGGAGCTGTTTTTT.

With respect to this clonotype: A much larger clone differs by one base, so this may be a read error. J is TRBJ2-3 and V is TRBV4-1; 8 positions match TRBD2. CDR3 length: 14 residues. CDR1 is MGHRA and CDR2 is YSYEKL in the germline V gene. Trimming removed 8 bases from V and 3 bases from J; junction bases left unmatched: 7. The CDR3 spells CASRKTSATDTQYF. Here the CDR3 DNA reads TGCGCCAGCCGTAAGACTAGCGCGACAGATACGCAGTATTTT.

This clonotype was picked up a small number of times. The chain combines TRBV5-1 with TRBJ2-6; D assignment may be TRBD1 or TRBD2 (5 bases each). V gave up 1 base and J gave up 2 bases, with 10 bases separating them. Germline V gene sequence: CDR1 SGHRS, CDR2 YFSETQ. The CDR3 has 16 amino acids. DNA of the CDR3: TGCGCCAGCAGCTTGTATGGGGACGCTGGGGCCAACGTCCTGACTTTC. Its protein product is CASSLYGDAGANVLTF.

In its sample, this clonotype was seen many times. The chain couples TRBV20-1 to TRBJ1-3, with D hard to call. V lost 0 bases to trimming and J lost 0 bases, with 12 bases between them. The length of the CDR3 is 16 residues. Per germline, CDR1 DFQATT and CDR2 SNEGSKA (reference sequence). Written as DNA, the CDR3 is TGCAGTGCTAGAGAGAAGGGTCCAGACTCTGGAAACACCATATATTTT. This sequence encodes CSAREKGPDSGNTIYF.

This clonotype was found many times. J is TRBJ2-7 and V is TRBV7-2; possibly TRBD1 for D (5 bases). CDR3 length equals 14 residues. Germline V CDR1 and CDR2: SGHTA, FQGNSA. Trimming pared 5 bases from V and 2 bases from J, leaving 13 bases between. The CDR3, as DNA: TGTGCCAGCAGCACTTCAAGGGGAACCTACGAGCAGTACTTC. Translated: CASSTSRGTYEQYF.

This clonotype has a count of ten or more. The rearrangement links TRBV12-3 or TRBV12-4 to TRBJ2-1, with 13 bases fitting TRBD2. The V gene end was trimmed by 8 bases and the J gene end by 4 bases; junction bases not matched to a gene: 14. The CDR3 is 18 amino acids. The CDR3 sequence is CASLGLAGTGYRYNEQFF. The CDR3 nucleotides are TGTGCCAGCCTGGGACTAGCGGGGACTGGGTACCGGTACAATGAGCAGTTCTTC.

This chain connects TRBV5-6 to TRBJ2-1; 7 nucleotides align to TRBD1. Germline V gene data show CDR1 as SGHDT and CDR2 as YYEEEE. CDR3 length: 16 residues. V was clipped by 4 bases and J by 6 bases; unmatched bases: 13. As DNA, the CDR3 is TGTGCCAGCAGCCGGACCGACAGGGTGTTCGTCAATGAGCAGTTCTTC. Its protein product is CASSRTDRVFVNEQFF. The entire variable domain, with the rest obtained from reference TRBV5-6 and TRBJ2-1, is as follows: DAGVTQSPTHLIKTRGQQVTLRCSPKSGHDTVSWYQQALGQGPQFIFQYYEEEERQRGNFPDRFSGHQFPNYSSELNVNALLLGDSALYLCASSRTDRVFVNEQFFGPGTRLTVL.

This clonotype came up many times. The chain links TRBV7-8 to TRBJ1-2; D gene unclear. Per germline, CDR1 SGHVS and CDR2 FQNEAQ. CDR3 length equals 16 residues. V was pared by 6 bases and J by 3 bases, with 20 bases between. As DNA, the CDR3 is TGTGCCAGCAGTTACTCCCGGAAGTCGGCGGACTATGGCTACACCTTC. Translating it yields CASSYSRKSADYGYTF.

V is TRBV9 and J is TRBJ1-1; unclear D gene. The germline V and J ends were trimmed by 0 bases and 4 bases, with 4 bases remaining between them. The CDR3 consists of 12 residues. Germline V gives CDR1 SGDLS, CDR2 YYNGEE. DNA of the CDR3: TGTGCCAGCAGCGTAGGTCCCACTGAAGCTTTCTTT. Translating gives CASSVGPTEAFF. The full variable domain, in which reference TRBV9 and TRBJ1-1 provide the parts outside the CDR3, is DSGVTQTPKHLITATGQRVTLRCSPRSGDLSVYWYQQSLDQGLQFLIQYYNGEERAKGNILERFSAQQFPDLHSELNLSSLELGDSALYFCASSVGPTEAFFGQGTRLTVV.

This clonotype has a count of ten or more. The V gene is TRBV6-1, the J gene TRBJ1-5; no definite D call. The V end was cut by 5 bases, the J end by 8 bases, with 16 bases between. Germline V gene lookup returns CDR1 MNHNS and CDR2 SASEGT. The CDR3 has 14 residues. The CDR3 DNA is TGTGCCAGCAGTCCATCTATCCTGAGGGAGCCCCAGCATTTT. Translated, it gives CASSPSILREPQHF.

In this sample, this clonotype turned up a few times. J is TRBJ2-1 and V is TRBV5-1; D tentatively fits TRBD1 or TRBD2 (5 bases each). Per the germline V gene, CDR1 is SGHRS and CDR2 is YFSETQ. The CDR3 loop spans 14 amino acids. Trimming stripped 5 bases from V and 6 bases from J, with 15 bases between. The CDR3: CASRPGTPSNEQFF. Here the CDR3 DNA reads TGCGCCAGCAGGCCCGGGACGCCCAGCAATGAGCAGTTCTTC. The full variable domain, its missing parts supplied by reference TRBV5-1 and TRBJ2-1, is KAGVTQTPRYLIKTRGQQVTLSCSPISGHRSVSWYQQTPGQGLQFLFEYFSETQRNKGNFPGRFSGRQFSNSRSEMNVSTLELGDSALYLCASRPGTPSNEQFFGPGTRLTVL.

This clonotype has at least ten counts. The genes are TRBV4-1 and TRBJ1-1; no firm D call. The CDR3 is 14 residues long. Germline assignment: CDR1 MGHRA and CDR2 YSYEKL. V gave up 4 bases and J gave up 6 bases, with 15 bases separating them. The CDR3 loop is CASSLSGFGPEAFF. CDR3 sequence (DNA): TGCGCCAGCAGCCTAAGTGGATTTGGTCCTGAAGCTTTCTTT.

The V call is TRBV28, the J call TRBJ1-2; 10 bases are a match to TRBD1. Trimming cost V 5 bases and J 3 bases; bases outside gene matches: 6. CDR1 is MDHEN, CDR2 SYDVKM, per germline. The CDR3 runs to 15 residues. The DNA of the CDR3 is TGTGCCAGCAGTCCCACCGGGACAGGGGACTATGGCTACACCTTC. Protein product: CASSPTGTGDYGYTF.

At least ten counts were recorded for this clonotype. V usage is TRBV7-2 and J usage is TRBJ2-1, with D uncertain. V was pared by 5 bases and J by 16 bases, with 18 bases between. The CDR3 has 12 amino acids. Germline CDR1 reads SGHTA; CDR2 reads FQGNSA. For the CDR3, the DNA is TGTGCCAGCAGCCTACTACGCCTAGACCTCTTCTTC. Its translation is CASSLLRLDLFF.